This T cell receptor (beta chain) was found in a study of beta chain features in type 1 diabetes. Reverse transcription of all isolated RNA meant that expressed TCRB transcripts were sequenced. Repertoires were generated with immunoSEQ multiplex PCR, while TCRdb's copy carries only in-frame clones and drops some. The table records under 800,000 clones, around 15% of them present only once. This TCR was sampled from a man aged 18 to 35 in good health. Sequencing used naive CD4+ T cells from blood.

CDR3: CSTWTGSTDTQYF. The CDR3, as DNA: TGCAGCACCTGGACAGGGAGCACAGATACGCAGTATTTT. The rearrangement joins TRBV29-1 to TRBJ2-3; 8 bases map to TRBD1. With 8 bases clipped from V and 0 bases from J, the junction kept 4 bases outside the gene matches. The CDR3 covers 13 residues. Germline values: CDR1 SQVTM, CDR2 ANQGSEA.